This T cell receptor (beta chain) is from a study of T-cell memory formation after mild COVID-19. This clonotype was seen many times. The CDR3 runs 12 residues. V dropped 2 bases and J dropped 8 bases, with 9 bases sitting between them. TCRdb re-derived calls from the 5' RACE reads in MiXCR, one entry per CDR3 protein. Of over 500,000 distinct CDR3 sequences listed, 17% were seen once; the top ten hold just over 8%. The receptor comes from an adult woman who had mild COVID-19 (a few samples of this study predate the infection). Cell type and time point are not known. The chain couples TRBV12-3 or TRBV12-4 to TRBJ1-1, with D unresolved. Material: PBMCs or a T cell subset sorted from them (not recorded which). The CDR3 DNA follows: TGTGCCAGCAGTTTAACGGGTCGCGAAGCTTTCTTT. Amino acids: CASSLTGREAFF.